The clone carrying this TCR beta chain turned up a few times. Produced via immunoSEQ multiplex PCR; TCRdb's table is partial and in-frame only. The data hold roughly 30,000 clones, with approximately 88% observed a single time. The data originate from a study of STAT5B mutations in CD4+ large granular lymphocyte leukemia. Looked up from germline, CDR1 is WNHNN and CDR2 is SYGVQD (reference sequence). After removal of 5 bases from V and 7 bases from J, the junction contained 7 bases not matched to a gene. The CDR3 covers 14 residues. This clonotype originated in a human donor in good health. Sequences were obtained from CD4+ T cells from blood buffy coats. The rearrangement uses TRBV10-1 and TRBJ1-5; TRBD1 matches 8 bases. The CDR3 protein is CASSSGGRGQPQHF. CDR3 nucleotide sequence: TGCGCCAGCAGTTCAGGGGGCCGGGGCCAGCCCCAGCATTTT.